The 32 T cell receptor beta chains below all came from one sample that was sequenced in a study of response to subunit inactivated influenza vaccine. TCRdb itself ran the RT-PCR reads through MiXCR, one entry per CDR3 protein. Here the sample spans a few hundred thousand distinct CDR3 sequences, 21% being singletons. The sample was PBMCs from blood, taken about 20 months after vaccination. Source of these receptors: a man aged 45 to 70 who received an inactivated influenza vaccine.

The chain has TRBV19 and TRBJ1-2, with unresolved D. The CDR3 is 13 amino acids. Germline assignment: CDR1 LNHDA and CDR2 SQIVND (reference sequence). The V end lost 2 bases, the J end lost 8 bases, and 12 bases lay between the germline ends. The CDR3 here is CASSIFGILGYTF. In DNA form, the CDR3 reads TGTGCCAGTAGTATATTCGGGATTCTGGGCTACACCTTC.

There are a few counts of this clonotype. The CDR3, as DNA: TGCAGCGTAAGGACGTACACAGATACGCAGTATTTT. Its protein is CSVRTYTDTQYF. This chain links TRBV29-1 with TRBJ2-3; D call uncertain. The CDR3 covers 12 residues. CDR1 is SQVTM and CDR2 is ANQGSEA in the germline V gene. V was shortened by 6 bases and J by 2 bases, with 9 bases between the two germline ends.

This clonotype was recorded a few times. The chain links TRBV25-1 to TRBJ1-5; D not resolved. V was pared by 5 bases and J by 4 bases, with 12 bases between. CDR3 length equals 14 residues. CDR1 is MGHDK and CDR2 is SYGVNS in the germline V gene. The CDR3 protein is CASSFGRSNQPQHF. The CDR3 nucleotides read TGTGCCAGCAGTTTCGGACGGTCGAATCAGCCCCAGCATTTT.

This clonotype has more than one count but fewer than ten. V usage is TRBV5-1 and J usage is TRBJ2-2; D might be TRBD2 (5 bases). The germline V and J ends were trimmed by 7 bases and 2 bases, with 9 bases remaining between them. CDR1 is SGHRS and CDR2 is YFSETQ in the germline V gene. This CDR3 contains 13 residues. CDR3 nucleotides: TGCGCCAGCCGGGATTATAACACCGGGGAGCTGTTTTTT. Translation gives CASRDYNTGELFF.

Written as DNA, the CDR3 is TGTGCCACCAGAGTGGTACAGGAGACCCAGTACTTC. It specifies CATRVVQETQYF. The chain employs TRBV28 and TRBJ2-5; D is unresolved. CDR1 MDHEN and CDR2 SYDVKM come from the germline V gene. This CDR3 spans 12 amino acids. Trimming took off 10 bases at V and 5 bases at J, with 14 bases between the two ends.

The J gene is TRBJ2-1, the V gene TRBV7-2; 7 nucleotides match TRBD1. CDR1 is SGHTA, CDR2 FQGNSA, per germline. This CDR3 is built from 15 residues. After removal of 3 bases from V and 10 bases from J, the junction contained 12 bases not matched to a gene. CDR3 nucleotides: TGTGCCAGCAGCTTTGCCGGGACAGCCTCTCGGGAGCAGTTCTTC. Residues: CASSFAGTASREQFF.

There are a few counts of this clonotype. V usage is TRBV12-3 or TRBV12-4 and J usage is TRBJ1-3; no firm D call. CDR3 size: 13 residues. Trimming shortened V by 6 bases and J by 6 bases, and 12 bases separated the two germline ends. CDR3 in amino acids: CASSWTDANTIYF. Here the CDR3 DNA reads TGTGCCAGCAGCTGGACGGACGCAAACACCATATATTTT.

This clonotype came up many times. The rearrangement links TRBV5-1 to TRBJ1-2, with unresolved D. This CDR3 spans 14 amino acids. Trimming stripped 1 base from V and 0 bases from J, with 7 bases between. Germline V gene sequence: CDR1 SGHRS, CDR2 YFSETQ. The CDR3 sequence is CASSLTASNYGYTF. The CDR3 DNA sequence: TGCGCCAGCAGCTTGACGGCGTCTAACTATGGCTACACCTTC.

In DNA form, the CDR3 reads TGTGCCAGCAGTTCGTGGGTACTCTACAATGAGCAGTTCTTC. Amino acids: CASSSWVLYNEQFF. The chain has TRBV6-2 or TRBV6-3 and TRBJ2-1; D is undetermined. The CDR3 totals 14 residues. CDR1 and CDR2 (germline): MNHEY, SVGEGT. The ends were cut back, 4 bases at V and 3 bases at J, with 10 bases in the middle.

This clonotype was detected only a few times. This chain links TRBV12-3 or TRBV12-4 with TRBJ1-3; 7 bases fit TRBD1. This CDR3 has 15 residues. Trimming cost V 4 bases and J 0 bases; bases outside gene matches: 3. The CDR3 DNA is TGTGCCAGCAGTTCCACAGGGGACTCTGGAAACACCATATATTTT. Translated, it gives CASSSTGDSGNTIYF.

This clonotype was seen only a few times. The V and J genes are TRBV12-3 or TRBV12-4 and TRBJ1-5; a weak D match, TRBD1 (6 bases). The V gene lost 7 bases and the J gene lost 2 bases, with 15 bases spanning the gap. This CDR3 spans 15 amino acids. The DNA of the CDR3 is TGTGCCAGCAAGGCAGGGGAAGGGCGCAATCAGCCCCAGCATTTT. Protein: CASKAGEGRNQPQHF.

The table lists this clonotype with a few counts. The V call is TRBV7-2, the J call TRBJ1-1; no reliable D call. Germline V gene data show CDR1 as SGHTA and CDR2 as FQGNSA. The CDR3 covers 12 residues. V lost 2 bases and J lost 3, with 4 bases in between. This CDR3 reads CASSLRYTEAFF. In DNA, the CDR3 is TGTGCCAGCAGCTTAAGGTACACTGAAGCTTTCTTT.

The rearrangement links TRBV6-1 to TRBJ1-2; a possible D gene is TRBD1 (5 bases). Trimming removed 8 bases at V and 7 bases at J, with 14 bases between. The V gene's germline CDR1 is MNHNS and CDR2 SASEGT. The CDR3 is 12 residues long. CDR3 residues: CASGMTVVGYTF. CDR3 sequence (DNA): TGTGCCAGCGGAATGACAGTGGTTGGCTACACCTTC.

This clonotype was seen ten or more times. The chain joins TRBV11-2 to TRBJ1-2; D gene ambiguous. Germline CDR1 and CDR2: SGHAT and FQNNGV. The V end lost 1 base, the J end lost 6 bases, and 12 bases lay between the germline ends. The CDR3 spans 14 residues. Here the CDR3 reads CASSLAGTLHGYTF. DNA for the CDR3: TGTGCCAGCAGCTTAGCTGGAACTCTTCATGGCTACACCTTC.

The sample holds a few counts of this clonotype. The V and J genes are TRBV6-8 and TRBJ2-1; 7 bases map to TRBD2. The CDR3 has 15 residues. Trimming removed 0 bases from V and 4 bases from J; junction bases left unmatched: 3. Per germline, CDR1 MNHGY and CDR2 SAAAGT. CDR3 DNA sequence: TGTGCCAGCAGTTACTCTAGCGGGTTTTACAATGAGCAGTTCTTC. Protein: CASSYSSGFYNEQFF.

As concerns this clonotype: Possible read error: a much larger clone is one base away. The chain combines TRBV19 with TRBJ2-2; TRBD1 matches at 9 bases. From germline, CDR1 is LNHDA and CDR2 SQIVND (reference sequence). This CDR3 has 16 amino acids. The CDR3 DNA sequence: TGTGCCAGTAGTGCCACAGGGGGCATTAACACCGGGGAGCCGTTTTTT. Protein product: CASSATGGINTGEPFF.

V gene TRBV7-2 combines with J gene TRBJ1-6; no clear D gene. There are 13 residues in the CDR3. V dropped 0 bases and J dropped 7 bases, with 4 bases sitting between them. Germline loops: CDR1 SGHTA, CDR2 FQGNSA. The CDR3: CASSLAQNSPLHF. In nucleotides, the CDR3 is TGTGCCAGCAGCTTAGCACAGAATTCACCCCTCCACTTT.

This clonotype was found many times. The V gene is TRBV7-8, the J gene TRBJ1-2, with D possibly being TRBD1 (5 bases). The V and J ends lost 5 bases and 8 bases respectively, with 18 bases between them. The germline gives CDR1 SGHVS, CDR2 FQNEAQ. The CDR3 length is 14 residues. CDR3 bases: TGTGCCAGCAGCACCCGGGTTAGGGACGGCGGCTACACCTTC. Protein: CASSTRVRDGGYTF.

The genes are TRBV30 and TRBJ1-1; 8 bases are a match to TRBD1. V trimming: 0 bases; J trimming: 1 base; junction bases outside the gene matches: 7. There are 16 residues in the CDR3. Looked up from germline, CDR1 is GTSNPN and CDR2 is SVGIG (reference sequence). CDR3 DNA: TGTGCCTGGAGTGTTCGACAGGGGCGGGAGAACACTGAAGCTTTCTTT. Its translation: CAWSVRQGRENTEAFF.

This clonotype has just a few counts. The gene calls are TRBV28 and TRBJ2-3; 9 nucleotides line up with TRBD2. V lost 2 bases and J lost 2; bases outside the gene matches: 2. The CDR3 consists of 15 residues. Germline CDR1 MDHEN, CDR2 SYDVKM. CDR3 amino acids: CASSLLAGTTDTQYF. The CDR3 DNA is TGTGCCAGCAGTTTACTAGCGGGGACCACAGATACGCAGTATTTT.

The chain uses TRBV7-8 and TRBJ1-1, with no clear D. The CDR3 sequence is 14 residues long. Trimming removed 8 bases at V and 6 bases at J, with 19 bases between. Germline CDR1 is SGHVS and CDR2 is FQNEAQ. In nucleotides, the CDR3 is TGTGCCAGCGACCCCAGGAAGGGAAGGGCTGAAGCTTTCTTT. Protein sequence: CASDPRKGRAEAFF.

This clonotype was observed a handful of times. The chain employs TRBV30 and TRBJ2-7; D possibly uses TRBD1 or TRBD2 (5 bases each). Germline V gene sequence: CDR1 GTSNPN, CDR2 SVGIG (reference sequence). Trimming took off 3 bases at V and 4 bases at J, with 19 bases between the two ends. The length of the CDR3 is 15 residues. In nucleotides, the CDR3 is TGTGCCTGGAGAAACCGGGACGGCGTCCCTTACGAGCAGTACTTC. This codes for CAWRNRDGVPYEQYF. The full variable domain, rest sourced from reference TRBV30 and TRBJ2-7, is SQTIHQWPATLVQPVGSPLSLECTVEGTSNPNLYWYRQAAGRGLQLLFYSVGIGQISSEVPQNLSASRPQDRQFILSSKKLLLSDSGFYLCAWRNRDGVPYEQYFGPGTRLTVT.

The chain has TRBV5-6 and TRBJ2-2, with 7 bases aligning to TRBD2. Germline CDR1 is SGHDT and CDR2 is YYEEEE. V lost 4 bases to trimming and J lost 5 bases; unmatched junction nucleotides: 2. The CDR3 has 13 residues. CDR3 DNA sequence: TGTGCCAGCAGCCGGACTAGAACCGGGGAGCTGTTTTTT. Translated, it gives CASSRTRTGELFF.

This clonotype was found a few times. The chain carries TRBV7-2 and TRBJ1-2, with no clear D. There are 14 residues in the CDR3. V was shortened by 5 bases and J by 1 base, with 11 bases between the two germline ends. Germline V gene data show CDR1 as SGHTA and CDR2 as FQGNSA. Written as DNA, the CDR3 is TGTGCCAGCAGCCCCGACCGTAGTAACTATGGCTACACCTTC. Encoded protein: CASSPDRSNYGYTF.

The V call is TRBV7-2, the J call TRBJ1-6; 7 bases fit TRBD1. There are 14 residues in the CDR3. In germline, CDR1 is SGHTA, CDR2 FQGNSA. After removal of 5 bases from V and 10 bases from J, the junction contained 8 bases not matched to a gene. CDR3 sequence: CASSPTGEGSPLHF. The DNA of the CDR3 is TGTGCCAGCAGCCCAACAGGGGAAGGATCACCCCTCCACTTT. The whole variable domain, filled in from reference TRBV7-2 and TRBJ1-6, reads GAGVSQSPSNKVTEKGKDVELRCDPISGHTALYWYRQSLGQGLEFLIYFQGNSAPDKSGLPSDRFSAERTGGSVSTLTIQRTQQEDSAVYLCASSPTGEGSPLHFGNGTRLTVT.

The chain has TRBV14 and TRBJ1-3, with D tentatively TRBD1 (5 bases). This CDR3 is built from 16 residues. The V end lost 5 bases, the J end lost 0 bases, and 14 bases lay between the germline ends. Germline loops: CDR1 SGHDN, CDR2 FVKESK. The CDR3 nucleotides read TGTGCCAGCAGCTACTTGTCACAGGTCTCTGGAAACACCATATATTTT. As protein: CASSYLSQVSGNTIYF. Using reference TRBV14 and TRBJ1-3 for the parts outside the CDR3, the full variable domain is EAGVTQFPSHSVIEKGQTVTLRCDPISGHDNLYWYRRVMGKEIKFLLHFVKESKQDESGMPNNRFLAERTGGTYSTLKVQPAELEDSGVYFCASSYLSQVSGNTIYFGEGSWLTVV.

V and J are TRBV4-3 and TRBJ2-2; D gene uncertain. The CDR3 covers 14 residues. Per the germline V gene, CDR1 is LGHNA and CDR2 is YSLEER. V lost 4 bases, J lost 5 bases, and 11 bases lay in between. CDR3 in amino acids: CASSRGPITGELFF. The CDR3 coding sequence is TGCGCCAGCAGCCGGGGTCCGATTACCGGGGAGCTGTTTTTT.

This clonotype was detected only a few times. The chain recombines TRBV19 with TRBJ2-7, with D hard to call. The CDR3 runs to 14 residues. The V and J ends lost 3 bases and 0 bases respectively, with 9 bases between them. Germline V gene sequence: CDR1 LNHDA, CDR2 SQIVND (reference sequence). DNA for the CDR3: TGTGCCAGTAGTATGTCTGTTCACTCCTACGAGCAGTACTTC. Its protein product is CASSMSVHSYEQYF.

In its sample, this clonotype was seen a few times. This chain links TRBV28 with TRBJ2-7, with D possibly TRBD1 on 6 matching bases. Trimming stripped 7 bases from V and 2 bases from J, with 18 bases between. Looked up from germline, CDR1 is MDHEN and CDR2 is SYDVKM. The CDR3 loop spans 15 amino acids. The CDR3 coding sequence is TGTGCCAGCAACCACAGGGCGGGTTGGACCTACGAGCAGTACTTC. This encodes CASNHRAGWTYEQYF.

This clonotype was picked up many times. This chain uses TRBV28 with TRBJ1-2; a weak D match, TRBD1 (6 bases). Between the trimmed V and J ends, which lost 2 bases and 4 bases, there was a span of 14 bases. The germline gives CDR1 MDHEN, CDR2 SYDVKM. The CDR3 is 15 amino acids. The CDR3 DNA reads as TGTGCCAGCAGTTTACGTGGGACATCCATCTATGGCTACACCTTC. This sequence encodes CASSLRGTSIYGYTF.

The CDR3 DNA sequence: TGTGCCAGCAGCTTTACAGACAATCAGCCCCAGCATTTT. This gives the protein CASSFTDNQPQHF. The chain carries TRBV5-5 and TRBJ1-5; D ambiguous. The CDR3 totals 13 residues. Germline CDR1 SGHKS, CDR2 YYEKEE (reference sequence). Trimming pared 2 bases from V and 3 bases from J, leaving 6 bases between.

The gene calls are TRBV5-1 and TRBJ2-7; TRBD2 might be the D (6 bases). The CDR3 loop spans 14 amino acids. Trimming shortened V by 5 bases and J by 0 bases, and 12 bases separated the two germline ends. CDR1 and CDR2 (germline): SGHRS, YFSETQ. CDR3 region: CASRRDAISYEQYF. The CDR3 nucleotides read TGCGCCAGCAGGCGGGACGCTATCTCCTACGAGCAGTACTTC.